This T cell receptor (beta chain) came from a study of T cell responses to AZD1222 COVID-19 vaccine. With 3 bases clipped from V and 0 bases from J, the junction kept 3 bases outside the gene matches. In germline, CDR1 is PRHDT, CDR2 FYEKMQ (reference sequence). CDR3 length: 15 amino acids. Method: immunoSEQ multiplex PCR; TCRdb's copy keeps in-frame clones and lacks some. The sample has 120,000 to 150,000 clones, about 92% seen once. The receptor's source is an adult in good health. J is TRBJ1-1 and V is TRBV13; 8 nucleotides align to TRBD1. The specimen comprised peripheral blood, sampled on day 0 of AZD1222 vaccination. The CDR3 DNA is TGTGCCAGCAGCTTTCCGGGACAGGTGAACACTGAAGCTTTCTTT. It translates to CASSFPGQVNTEAFF.